The clone carrying this T cell receptor beta chain was counted many times. What it binds is not known. Four PCR rounds used nested alpha and beta constant region primers plus the SP2 primer. Blood and skin TCR RNA was reverse transcribed with alpha and beta constant primers. TCRdb itself ran the 5' RACE reads through MiXCR, one entry per CDR3 protein. The sample holds about 48,000 distinct CDR3 sequences, 4% to 5% seen once. The sample is drawn from a study of naive and memory T cell subsets. The CDR3 consists of 14 residues. CDR1 SQVTM and CDR2 ANQGSEA come from the germline V gene. TCR cDNA received a 3' ligated oligonucleotide that carried a UMI. Whole blood, roughly 2.5 ml, came from adult healthy volunteers. Broader study findings: This RNA-based method may be sensitive to activation-related transcript changes.

The rearrangement uses TRBV29-1 and TRBJ2-3, with a tentative D call TRBD2 (5 bases). This receptor was obtained from a female donor in good health. This CDR3 is CTYSGGRDTDTQYF. CDR3 sequence (DNA): TGCACCTATTCAGGAGGAAGGGACACAGATACGCAGTATTTT.